Listed here are 22 T cell receptor beta chains from one sample, sequenced in a study of blood T cell repertoires in COVID-19. Libraries were prepared by immunoSEQ multiplex PCR; TCRdb keeps only in-frame clonotypes and omits some of them. The sample records tens of thousands of clones, over 70% being singletons. What was sequenced was peripheral blood. The receptors stem from a man over 45 with active COVID-19.

The rearrangement links TRBV6-5 to TRBJ1-1; D call uncertain. The CDR3 extends over 14 amino acids. Per the germline V gene, CDR1 is MNHEY and CDR2 is SVGAGI. V lost 7 bases to trimming and J lost 1 base, with 13 bases between them. The CDR3 here is CASNRGLANTEAFF. The CDR3 nucleotides read TGTGCCAGCAACCGAGGACTTGCGAACACTGAAGCTTTCTTT.

The V and J genes are TRBV10-2 and TRBJ1-1; TRBD1 is a possible D gene (6 bases). The CDR3 loop spans 14 amino acids. Germline values: CDR1 WSHSY, CDR2 SAAADI. V was shortened by 1 base and J by 5 bases, with 11 bases between the two germline ends. CDR3 sequence: CASSEFRGETEAFF. The CDR3 DNA reads as TGCGCCAGCAGTGAGTTCAGGGGAGAGACTGAAGCTTTCTTT.

The rearrangement uses TRBV2 and TRBJ2-7, with a tentative D call TRBD2 (5 bases). V was pared by 4 bases and J by 0 bases, with 16 bases between. The CDR3 contains 16 residues. Germline V gives CDR1 SNHLY, CDR2 FYNNEI. The chain's CDR3 is CASSGLTGWASYEQYF. CDR3 bases: TGTGCCAGCAGTGGTCTAACGGGGTGGGCCTCCTACGAGCAGTACTTC. Full variable domain (missing parts from reference TRBV2 and TRBJ2-7): EPEVTQTPSHQVTQMGQEVILRCVPISNHLYFYWYRQILGQKVEFLVSFYNNEISEKSEIFDDQFSVERPDGSNFTLKIRSTKLEDSAMYFCASSGLTGWASYEQYFGPGTRLTVT.

The chain uses TRBV6-2 or TRBV6-3 and TRBJ2-1, with 8 bases that match TRBD2. After removal of 6 bases from V and 7 bases from J, the junction contained 8 bases not matched to a gene. The germline V gene encodes CDR1 MNHEY and CDR2 SVGEGT. This CDR3 comprises 14 residues. The CDR3 DNA is TGTGCCAGCAGCCGGGGGGGCGCCGAAAATGAGCAGTTCTTC. This translates into CASSRGGAENEQFF.

This clone has a single count. This chain links TRBV5-8 with TRBJ1-6, with 8 bases that match TRBD1. Germline CDR1 SGHTS, CDR2 YDEGEE. This CDR3 region has 14 residues. With V trimmed by 3 bases and J by 10 bases, 6 bases remained unmatched. CDR3 coding DNA: TGTGCCAGCAGCTGGGGACAGGCGTTGTCACCCCTCCACTTT. Translating it yields CASSWGQALSPLHF.

The chain carries TRBV3-1 (or the pseudogene TRBV3-2) and TRBJ2-5; 7 bases are shared with TRBD2. V was clipped by 4 bases and J by 5 bases; unmatched bases: 7. The CDR3 consists of 14 residues. Germline-derived CDR1 and CDR2 are LGHDT and YNNKEL (reference sequence). Written as DNA, the CDR3 is TGTGCCAGCAGCCGGGCGGGAGCCGGTGAGACCCAGTACTTC. This codes for CASSRAGAGETQYF.

V gene TRBV4-2 combines with J gene TRBJ1-3; D perhaps matches TRBD1 (5 bases). With 6 bases removed from V and 3 bases from J, the gap between germline ends came to 21 bases. The CDR3 length is 17 residues. CDR1 and CDR2 (germline): LGHNA, YNFKEQ. The CDR3 nucleotides read TGTGCCAGCAGAAGCCGGCAGGGTGGCATAAGTGGAAACACCATATATTTT. As protein: CASRSRQGGISGNTIYF.

The V and J genes are TRBV7-8 and TRBJ1-2, with TRBD1 matching 10 bases. This CDR3 is built from 12 residues. V dropped 5 bases and J dropped 8; count of bases not matched to a gene: 2. CDR1 is SGHVS and CDR2 is FQNEAQ in the germline V gene. The CDR3 DNA is TGTGCCAGCAGCGGGGACAGGGGCGGCTACACCTTC. This translates into CASSGDRGGYTF. Drawing the rest from reference TRBV7-8 and TRBJ1-2, the complete variable domain is GAGVSQSPRYKVAKRGQDVALRCDPISGHVSLFWYQQALGQGPEFLTYFQNEAQLDKSGLPSDRFFAERPEGSVSTLKIQRTQQEDSAVYLCASSGDRGGYTFGSGTRLTVV.

The J gene is TRBJ2-7, the V gene TRBV6-5; TRBD2 matches at 7 bases. With V trimmed by 6 bases and J by 3 bases, 11 bases remained unmatched. Germline lookup yields CDR1 MNHEY and CDR2 SVGAGI. The CDR3 has 15 residues. Here the CDR3 reads CASRGPGGDLYEQYF. DNA of the CDR3: TGTGCCAGCAGAGGACCTGGGGGGGACCTCTACGAGCAGTACTTC.

The chain is built from TRBV28 and TRBJ2-7, with 9 bases fitting TRBD1. This CDR3 is built from 16 residues. Germline V gives CDR1 MDHEN, CDR2 SYDVKM. V lost 6 bases, J lost 2 bases, and 11 bases stayed unmatched. DNA of the CDR3: TGTGCCAGCAGCCTTCCCATTCGACAGGGGGCCTACGAGCAGTACTTC. Translating it yields CASSLPIRQGAYEQYF.

The J gene is TRBJ2-7, the V gene TRBV3-1 (or the pseudogene TRBV3-2), with 8 positions matching TRBD1. V lost 8 bases to trimming and J lost 4 bases; unmatched junction nucleotides: 1. There are 11 residues in the CDR3. CDR1 and CDR2 (germline): LGHDT, YNNKEL (reference sequence). The CDR3 reads CASQGAYEQYF. In DNA form, the CDR3 reads TGTGCCAGCCAGGGGGCATACGAGCAGTACTTC.

The V call is TRBV7-2, the J call TRBJ1-5; D is ambiguous. This CDR3 contains 15 residues. The V gene lost 0 bases and the J gene lost 1 base, with 7 bases spanning the gap. Germline V lookup: CDR1 SGHTA, CDR2 FQGNSA. In nucleotides, the CDR3 is TGTGCCAGCAGCTTAGCCGGCAGGAGCAATCAGCCCCAGCATTTT. Its translation is CASSLAGRSNQPQHF.

V and J are TRBV3-1 (or the pseudogene TRBV3-2) and TRBJ1-2; D is ambiguous. The CDR3 is made up of 16 amino acids. The germline CDR1 and CDR2 sequences are LGHDT and YNNKEL (reference sequence). Trimming left V 4 bases short and J 6 bases short, with 21 bases between. CDR3: CASSRPLGVQRDGYTF. CDR3 DNA sequence: TGTGCCAGCAGCCGCCCCCTCGGGGTGCAGCGGGATGGCTACACCTTC.

The chain carries TRBV4-1 and TRBJ1-1, with D tentatively TRBD1 (5 bases). Trimming removed 6 bases from V and 0 bases from J, with 11 bases in between. CDR3 length: 14 residues. CDR1 is MGHRA, CDR2 YSYEKL, per germline. The CDR3 DNA is TGCGCCAGCAGTACAGGAGATATGAACACTGAAGCTTTCTTT. Encoded protein: CASSTGDMNTEAFF.

The chain carries TRBV19 and TRBJ2-5, with D maybe TRBD1 (5 bases). This CDR3 comprises 13 residues. V was trimmed by 5 bases and J by 7 bases, leaving 14 bases between them. The germline gives CDR1 LNHDA, CDR2 SQIVND (reference sequence). The CDR3 region is CASSVGRPRTQYF. The CDR3 bases are TGTGCCAGTAGTGTGGGGCGCCCCAGGACCCAGTACTTC. Drawing the rest from reference TRBV19 and TRBJ2-5, the complete variable domain is DGGITQSPKYLFRKEGQNVTLSCEQNLNHDAMYWYRQDPGQGLRLIYYSQIVNDFQKGDIAEGYSVSREKKESFPLTVTSAQKNPTAFYLCASSVGRPRTQYFGPGTRLLVL.

This clone was detected a few times. V is TRBV19 and J is TRBJ1-5; tentatively, D is TRBD1 (5 bases). The V and J ends lost 6 bases and 3 bases respectively, with 9 bases between them. Per the germline V gene, CDR1 is LNHDA and CDR2 is SQIVND (reference sequence). The CDR3 has 13 amino acids. Here the CDR3 DNA reads TGTGCCAGTAGGAAACAGGCCAATCAGCCCCAGCATTTT. Translating gives CASRKQANQPQHF.

The V gene is TRBV5-1, the J gene TRBJ2-5; the match to TRBD2 covers 7 bases. Germline V lookup: CDR1 SGHRS, CDR2 YFSETQ. The CDR3 sequence is 12 residues long. After removal of 3 bases from V and 4 bases from J, the junction contained 0 bases not matched to a gene. The CDR3 nucleotides read TGCGCCAGCAGCTGGGGGGGAGAGACCCAGTACTTC. Translated: CASSWGGETQYF.

This chain uses TRBV19 with TRBJ2-3; TRBD2 matches 8 bases. The CDR3 is made up of 12 amino acids. Germline loops: CDR1 LNHDA, CDR2 SQIVND (reference sequence). The CDR3 nucleotides read TGTGCAACTAGCGGTAGCACAGATACGCAGTATTTT. Protein: CATSGSTDTQYF.

The gene calls are TRBV7-9 and TRBJ1-1; possibly TRBD1 for D (5 bases). Germline loops: CDR1 SEHNR, CDR2 FQNEAQ (reference sequence). This CDR3 comprises 16 residues. Trimming took 1 base from V and 4 from J, leaving 16 bases between them. CDR3 protein: CASSLVIRRGTTEAFF. In DNA, the CDR3 is TGTGCCAGCAGCTTAGTTATCAGGCGGGGGACCACTGAAGCTTTCTTT.

The chain is built from TRBV30 and TRBJ2-6; D not certain. The germline CDR1 and CDR2 sequences are GTSNPN and SVGIG (reference sequence). The V end lost 6 bases, the J end lost 0 bases, and 24 bases lay between the germline ends. The CDR3 is made up of 19 amino acids. The CDR3 is CACIYLGSRPSSGANVLTF. The CDR3 bases are TGTGCCTGTATCTACCTTGGGTCCAGGCCCAGCTCTGGGGCCAACGTCCTGACTTTC.

This clone has more than one count but fewer than ten. The CDR3 sequence is CASSRGTSGSGTGELFF. CDR3 DNA: TGTGCCAGCAGTCGTGGGACTAGCGGGAGTGGCACCGGGGAGCTGTTTTTT. This rearrangement joins TRBV27 to TRBJ2-2, with 14 bases aligning to TRBD2. There are 17 residues in the CDR3. V dropped 5 bases and J dropped 4; count of bases not matched to a gene: 6. CDR1 is MNHEY and CDR2 is SMNVEV in the germline V gene (reference sequence).

V usage is TRBV6-5 and J usage is TRBJ2-7; TRBD1 aligns across 7 bases. The CDR3 totals 14 residues. V lost 6 bases to trimming and J lost 2 bases; unmatched junction nucleotides: 7. Germline CDR1 is MNHEY and CDR2 is SVGAGI. CDR3 region: CASSRQGPAYEQYF. The CDR3 DNA reads TGTGCCAGCAGCCGACAGGGTCCCGCCTACGAGCAGTACTTC.